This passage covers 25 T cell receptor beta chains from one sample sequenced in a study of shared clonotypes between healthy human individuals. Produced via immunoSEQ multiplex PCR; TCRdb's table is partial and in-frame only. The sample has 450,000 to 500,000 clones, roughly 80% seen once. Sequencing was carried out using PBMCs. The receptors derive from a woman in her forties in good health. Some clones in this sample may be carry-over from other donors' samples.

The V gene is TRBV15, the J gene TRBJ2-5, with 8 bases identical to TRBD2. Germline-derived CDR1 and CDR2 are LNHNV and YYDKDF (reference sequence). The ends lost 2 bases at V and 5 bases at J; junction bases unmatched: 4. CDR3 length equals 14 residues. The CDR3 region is CATSRLLAGETQYF. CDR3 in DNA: TGTGCCACCAGCAGATTATTAGCGGGGGAGACCCAGTACTTC. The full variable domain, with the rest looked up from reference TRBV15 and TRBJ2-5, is DAMVIQNPRYQVTQFGKPVTLSCSQTLNHNVMYWYQQKSSQAPKLLFHYYDKDFNNEADTPDNFQSRRPNTSFCFLDIRSPGLGDTAMYLCATSRLLAGETQYFGPGTRLLVL.

DNA of the CDR3: TGTGCCAGCAGTCATAGGGGTGGGGGAACCTACGAGCAGTACTTC. It codes for CASSHRGGGTYEQYF. The J gene is TRBJ2-7, the V gene TRBV25-1; D possibly uses TRBD1 or TRBD2 (5 bases each). This CDR3 region has 15 residues. V was cut by 5 bases and J by 2 bases, with 16 bases left in between. Germline V CDR1 and CDR2: MGHDK, SYGVNS.

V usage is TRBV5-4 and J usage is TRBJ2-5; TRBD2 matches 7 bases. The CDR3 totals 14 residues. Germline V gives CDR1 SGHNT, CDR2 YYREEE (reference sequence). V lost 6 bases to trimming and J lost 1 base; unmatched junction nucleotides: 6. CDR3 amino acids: CASMKPGGQETQYF. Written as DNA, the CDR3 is TGTGCCAGCATGAAGCCGGGGGGCCAAGAGACCCAGTACTTC.

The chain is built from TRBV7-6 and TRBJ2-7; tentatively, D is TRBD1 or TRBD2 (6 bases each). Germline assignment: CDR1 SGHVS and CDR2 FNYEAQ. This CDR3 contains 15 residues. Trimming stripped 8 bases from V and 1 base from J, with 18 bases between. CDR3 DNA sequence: TGTGCCAGCTCAGAATGGCGGGACAAATCCTACGAGCAGTACTTC. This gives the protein CASSEWRDKSYEQYF.

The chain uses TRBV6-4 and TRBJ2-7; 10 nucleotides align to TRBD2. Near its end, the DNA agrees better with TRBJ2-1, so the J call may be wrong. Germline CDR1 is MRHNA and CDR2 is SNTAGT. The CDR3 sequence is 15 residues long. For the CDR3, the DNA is TGTGCCAGCAGTGACTCGACTAGCGGGTACAATGAGCAGTTCTTC. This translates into CASSDSTSGYNEQFF.

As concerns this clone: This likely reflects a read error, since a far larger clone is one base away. The CDR3 DNA sequence: TGCATCAGCAGCCGAGTGGGCAGGGGGCTCGGTAGCAATCAGCCCCAGCATTTT. Its protein product is CISSRVGRGLGSNQPQHF. The rearrangement joins TRBV1 to TRBJ1-5; the table's D call TRBD1 went unverified against the DNA. TRBV1 is noted as a pseudogene. The CDR3 loop spans 18 amino acids.

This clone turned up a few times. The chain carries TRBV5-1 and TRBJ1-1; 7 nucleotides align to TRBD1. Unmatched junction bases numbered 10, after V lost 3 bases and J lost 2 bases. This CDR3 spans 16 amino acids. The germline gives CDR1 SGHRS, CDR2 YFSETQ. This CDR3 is CASSSDPTGSNTEAFF. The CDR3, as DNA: TGCGCCAGCAGCTCAGACCCGACAGGGTCAAACACTGAAGCTTTCTTT. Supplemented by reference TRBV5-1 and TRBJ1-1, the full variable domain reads KAGVTQTPRYLIKTRGQQVTLSCSPISGHRSVSWYQQTPGQGLQFLFEYFSETQRNKGNFPGRFSGRQFSNSRSEMNVSTLELGDSALYLCASSSDPTGSNTEAFFGQGTRLTVV.

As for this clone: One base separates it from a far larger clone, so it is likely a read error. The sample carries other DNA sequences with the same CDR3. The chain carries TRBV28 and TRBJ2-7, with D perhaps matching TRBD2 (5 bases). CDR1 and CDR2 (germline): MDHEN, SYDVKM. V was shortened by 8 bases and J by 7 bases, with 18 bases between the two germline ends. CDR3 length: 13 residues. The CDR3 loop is CASQTRVEEEQYF. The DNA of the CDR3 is TGTGCCAGCCAGACGCGGGTAGAGGAGGAGCAGTACTTC.

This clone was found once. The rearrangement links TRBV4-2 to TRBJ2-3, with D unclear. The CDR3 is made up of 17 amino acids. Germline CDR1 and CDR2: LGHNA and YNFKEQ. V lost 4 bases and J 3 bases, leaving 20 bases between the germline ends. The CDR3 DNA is TGTGCCAGCAGCCGGTTAGGTACCCAGGTAGAGACAGATACGCAGTATTTT. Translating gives CASSRLGTQVETDTQYF.

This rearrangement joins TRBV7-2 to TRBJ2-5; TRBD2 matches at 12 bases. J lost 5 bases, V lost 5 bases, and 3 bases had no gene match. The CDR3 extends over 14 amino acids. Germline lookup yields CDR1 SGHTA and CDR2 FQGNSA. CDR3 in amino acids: CASSGLAGRETQYF. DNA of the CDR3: TGTGCCAGCAGCGGACTAGCGGGAAGGGAGACCCAGTACTTC.

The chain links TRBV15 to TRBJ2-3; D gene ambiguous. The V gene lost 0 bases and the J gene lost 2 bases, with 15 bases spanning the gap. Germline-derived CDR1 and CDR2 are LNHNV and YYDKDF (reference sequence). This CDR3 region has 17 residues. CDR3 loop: CATSRDSIVWPTDTQYF. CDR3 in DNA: TGTGCCACCAGCAGAGATTCCATCGTTTGGCCCACAGATACGCAGTATTTT.

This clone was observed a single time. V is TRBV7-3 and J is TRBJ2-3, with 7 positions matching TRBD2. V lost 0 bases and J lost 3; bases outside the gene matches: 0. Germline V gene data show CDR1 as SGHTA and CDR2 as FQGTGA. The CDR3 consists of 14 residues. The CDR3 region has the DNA TGTGCCAGCAGCTTAACCGGGAGGACAGATACGCAGTATTTT. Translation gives CASSLTGRTDTQYF.

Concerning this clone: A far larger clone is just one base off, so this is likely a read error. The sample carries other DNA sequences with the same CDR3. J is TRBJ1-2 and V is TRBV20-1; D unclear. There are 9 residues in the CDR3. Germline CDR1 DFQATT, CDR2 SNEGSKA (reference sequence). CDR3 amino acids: CSVPDGYTF. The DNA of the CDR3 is TGCAGTGTACCCGATGGCTATACCTTC.

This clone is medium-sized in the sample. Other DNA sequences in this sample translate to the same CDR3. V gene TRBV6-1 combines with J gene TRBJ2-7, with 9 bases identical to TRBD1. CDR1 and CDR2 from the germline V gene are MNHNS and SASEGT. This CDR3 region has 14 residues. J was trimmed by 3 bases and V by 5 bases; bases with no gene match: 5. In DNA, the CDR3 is TGTGCCAGCAGTCCGACAGGGGGGCTCTACGAGCAGTACTTC. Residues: CASSPTGGLYEQYF.

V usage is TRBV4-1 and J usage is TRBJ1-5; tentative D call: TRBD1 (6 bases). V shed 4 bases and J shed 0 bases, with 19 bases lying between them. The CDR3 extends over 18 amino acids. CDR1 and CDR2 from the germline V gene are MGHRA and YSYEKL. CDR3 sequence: CASSRENPGAISNQPQHF. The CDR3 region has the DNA TGCGCCAGCAGCCGAGAGAATCCAGGGGCGATTAGCAATCAGCCCCAGCATTTT.

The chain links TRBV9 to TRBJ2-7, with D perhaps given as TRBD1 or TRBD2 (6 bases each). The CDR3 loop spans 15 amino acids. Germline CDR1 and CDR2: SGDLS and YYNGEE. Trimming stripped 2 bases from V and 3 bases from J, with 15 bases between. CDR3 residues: CASSVRGGTVYEQYF. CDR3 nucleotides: TGTGCCAGCAGCGTTCGAGGGGGGACCGTCTACGAGCAGTACTTC.

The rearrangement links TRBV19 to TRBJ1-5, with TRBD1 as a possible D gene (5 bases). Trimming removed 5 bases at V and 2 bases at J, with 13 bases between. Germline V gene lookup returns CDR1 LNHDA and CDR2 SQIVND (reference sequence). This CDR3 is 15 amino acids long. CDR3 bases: TGTGCCAGTAGTGCGATCGGAGGGGGCAATCAGCCCCAGCATTTT. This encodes CASSAIGGGNQPQHF.

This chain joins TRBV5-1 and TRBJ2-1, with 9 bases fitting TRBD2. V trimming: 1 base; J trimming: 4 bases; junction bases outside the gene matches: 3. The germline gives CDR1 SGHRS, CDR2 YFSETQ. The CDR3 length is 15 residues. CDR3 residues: CASSLIAGVYNEQFF. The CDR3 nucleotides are TGCGCCAGCAGCTTGATAGCGGGGGTATACAATGAGCAGTTCTTC.

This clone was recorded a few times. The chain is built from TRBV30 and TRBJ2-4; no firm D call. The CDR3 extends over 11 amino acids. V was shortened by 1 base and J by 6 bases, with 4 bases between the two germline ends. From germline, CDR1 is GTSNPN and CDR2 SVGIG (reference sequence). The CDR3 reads CAWSERNIQYF. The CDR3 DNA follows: TGTGCCTGGAGTGAAAGAAACATTCAGTACTTC.

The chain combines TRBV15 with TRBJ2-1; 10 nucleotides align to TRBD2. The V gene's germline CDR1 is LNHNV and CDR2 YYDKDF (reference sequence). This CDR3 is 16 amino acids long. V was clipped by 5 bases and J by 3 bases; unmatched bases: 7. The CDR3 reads CATSATTSGYYNEQFF. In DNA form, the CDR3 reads TGTGCCACCAGCGCCACGACTAGCGGGTACTACAATGAGCAGTTCTTC.

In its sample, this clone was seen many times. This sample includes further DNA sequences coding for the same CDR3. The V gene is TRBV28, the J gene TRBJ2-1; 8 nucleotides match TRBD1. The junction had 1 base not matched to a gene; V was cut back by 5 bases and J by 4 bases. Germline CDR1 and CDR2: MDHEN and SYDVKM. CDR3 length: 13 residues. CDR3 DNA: TGTGCCAGCAGTCGGACAGGGTACAATGAGCAGTTCTTC. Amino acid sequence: CASSRTGYNEQFF. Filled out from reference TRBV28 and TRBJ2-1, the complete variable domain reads DVKVTQSSRYLVKRTGEKVFLECVQDMDHENMFWYRQDPGLGLRLIYFSYDVKMKEKGDIPEGYSVSREKKERFSLILESASTNQTSMYLCASSRTGYNEQFFGPGTRLTVL.

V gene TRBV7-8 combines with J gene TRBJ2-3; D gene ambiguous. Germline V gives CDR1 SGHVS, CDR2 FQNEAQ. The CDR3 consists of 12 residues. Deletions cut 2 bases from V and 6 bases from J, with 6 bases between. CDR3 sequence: CASSLNEDTQYF. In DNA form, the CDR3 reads TGTGCCAGCAGCTTAAATGAGGATACGCAGTATTTT.

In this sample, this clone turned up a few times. The CDR3 reads CASSFGTGDTEAFF. The DNA for the CDR3 is TGTGCCAGCAGTTTCGGGACAGGGGATACTGAAGCTTTCTTT. The chain employs TRBV27 and TRBJ1-1, with TRBD1 matching 10 bases. Losses at the gene ends were 3 bases for V and 5 bases for J; bases not matched to a gene: 3. This CDR3 region has 14 residues. Per the germline V gene, CDR1 is MNHEY and CDR2 is SMNVEV (reference sequence).

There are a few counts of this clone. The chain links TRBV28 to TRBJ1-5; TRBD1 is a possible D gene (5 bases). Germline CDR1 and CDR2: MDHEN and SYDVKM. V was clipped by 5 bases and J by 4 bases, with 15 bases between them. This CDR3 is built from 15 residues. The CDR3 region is CASSPPGGRNQPQHF. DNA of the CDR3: TGTGCCAGCAGTCCCCCCGGGGGGAGGAATCAGCCCCAGCATTTT.

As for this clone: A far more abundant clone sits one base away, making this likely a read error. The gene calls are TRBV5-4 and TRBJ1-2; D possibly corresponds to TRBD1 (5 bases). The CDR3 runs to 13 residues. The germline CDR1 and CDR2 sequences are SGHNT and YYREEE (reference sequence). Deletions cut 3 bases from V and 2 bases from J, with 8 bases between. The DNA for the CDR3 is TGTGCCAGCAGCTGGGACGTAAACTATGGCTACACCTTC. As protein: CASSWDVNYGYTF.